This T cell receptor beta chain originates from a study of T cells in Graves' hyperthyroidism and ophthalmopathy. RNA transcripts served as the template for amplifying TCR beta CDR3 regions. A set of HTBI primers served as the primers for a first-round RT-PCR of the TCR CDR3. TCRdb ran MiXCR on the multiplex PCR reads and lists one entry per CDR3 protein. The sample includes hundreds of thousands of distinct CDR3 sequences, around 15% of them seen just once. This clonotype turned up a few times. V lost 6 bases to trimming and J lost 3 bases; unmatched junction nucleotides: 10. The CDR3 covers 16 residues.

This receptor was taken from a woman in her 30s with Graves' hyperthyroidism. The sequenced sample consisted of blood. The chain uses TRBV12-3 or TRBV12-4 and TRBJ2-3, with 9 bases identical to TRBD1. CDR3 bases: TGTGCCAGCAGACCCGGGACAGGGTATTTGACAGATACGCAGTATTTT. It specifies CASRPGTGYLTDTQYF.